This entry concerns a single TCR beta chain. No antigen is known for it. This specimen belongs to a study of Tregs in tolerant kidney transplant recipients. Background on the study: Mixed chimerism was transient after nonmyeloablative marrow transplants from related graft donors.

Libraries were prepared by immunoSEQ multiplex PCR; TCRdb keeps only in-frame clonotypes and omits some of them. The repertoire has approximately 9,100 clones, about 35% of them found once; the top ten carry about 6%. Regarding the study as a whole: Tolerant patients' donor-specific Tregs expanded beyond overall Tregs, suggesting antigen-driven growth. Expanding Tregs on activated donor B cells appeared to best identify donor-specific TCRbeta clones. Some patients' samples used different primers over time, so nucleotide sequences weren't comparable.

Recipient PBMCs carried a CFSE label and met irradiated graft donor PBMCs for 6 days before FACS sorting. Sequenced here: CD8+ T cells from blood cultured with allogeneic cells, sampled before the transplant. The sequence was obtained from a human patient who received a combined kidney and bone marrow transplant.

The chain's CDR3 is CSVVLAGGPVYYNEQFF. DNA for the CDR3: TGCAGCGTTGTGCTAGCGGGAGGGCCAGTATACTACAATGAGCAGTTCTTC. The chain employs TRBV29-1 and TRBJ2-1; 12 bases map to TRBD2. From germline, CDR1 is SQVTM and CDR2 ANQGSEA. V was pared by 4 bases and J by 3 bases, with 10 bases of the junction left unmatched. This CDR3 region has 17 residues.